The 19 T cell receptor beta chains below come from one sample, sequenced in a study of response to subunit inactivated influenza vaccine. TCRdb passed the RT-PCR reads through MiXCR, listing each CDR3 protein once. In the table there are around 850,000 distinct CDR3 sequences, 15% to 20% of which are singletons. This specimen consisted of PBMCs from blood, obtained 4 to 6 days after vaccination. The receptor set was obtained from a man in his fifties who received an inactivated influenza vaccine.

J is TRBJ2-5 and V is TRBV20-1; 7 bases align to TRBD2. Germline CDR1 DFQATT, CDR2 SNEGSKA (reference sequence). The CDR3 is made up of 15 amino acids. The trim removed 0 bases at V and 4 bases at J, leaving 8 bases unmatched. The CDR3 nucleotides read TGCAGTGCTAGAGACTGGGTTGCTAGCGGAGAGACCCAGTACTTC. Protein: CSARDWVASGETQYF.

This clonotype was found many times. This chain uses TRBV12-3 or TRBV12-4 with TRBJ2-1, with 11 nucleotides matching TRBD2. V lost 6 bases, J lost 5 bases, and 6 bases stayed unmatched. This CDR3 contains 15 residues. The CDR3 is CASRSLTSGDNEQFF. As DNA, the CDR3 is TGTGCCAGCAGATCCTTGACTAGCGGGGACAATGAGCAGTTCTTC.

The rearrangement joins TRBV5-1 to TRBJ2-3; 10 bases align to TRBD1. The V segment lost 0 bases and the J segment 2 bases; nucleotides outside the gene matches: 3. Germline V gene sequence: CDR1 SGHRS, CDR2 YFSETQ. The CDR3 consists of 16 residues. In DNA, the CDR3 is TGCGCCAGCAGCTTGGAGACAGGGGGCTTCACAGATACGCAGTATTTT. Protein sequence: CASSLETGGFTDTQYF.

The genes are TRBV7-6 and TRBJ2-5; TRBD2 agrees at 9 bases. Germline lookup yields CDR1 SGHVS and CDR2 FNYEAQ. V shed 2 bases, J shed 1 base, and the junction held 5 bases outside the gene matches. The CDR3 length is 16 residues. DNA for the CDR3: TGTGCCAGCAGCTTACTCCCTAGCGGGATCCAAGAGACCCAGTACTTC. It yields the protein CASSLLPSGIQETQYF. The entire variable domain, with the rest obtained from reference TRBV7-6 and TRBJ2-5, is as follows: GAGVSQSPRYKVTKRGQDVALRCDPISGHVSLYWYRQALGQGPEFLTYFNYEAQQDKSGLPNDRFSAERPEGSISTLTIQRTEQRDSAMYRCASSLLPSGIQETQYFGPGTRLLVL.

This clonotype came up a few times. The CDR3 DNA reads as TGTGCCAGCAGCTCAGACGGGACTAGCGGGAGATTTGAGCAGTTCTTC. This codes for CASSSDGTSGRFEQFF. The V gene is TRBV7-9, the J gene TRBJ2-1, with 14 nucleotides matching TRBD2. Germline CDR1 reads SEHNR; CDR2 reads FQNEAQ (reference sequence). This CDR3 spans 16 amino acids. V gave up 4 bases and J gave up 9 bases; unmatched junction bases: 8.

This clonotype occurred a few times. The chain couples TRBV5-1 to TRBJ1-4; weak D call: TRBD1 (5 bases). With 4 bases removed from V and 7 bases from J, the gap between germline ends came to 14 bases. Germline assignment: CDR1 SGHRS and CDR2 YFSETQ. This CDR3 has 14 residues. CDR3 coding DNA: TGCGCCAGCAGCAGGGGACGGCGGCGTGAAAAACTGTTTTTT. Translating it yields CASSRGRRREKLFF. The variable domain in full, completed from reference TRBV5-1 and TRBJ1-4, reads KAGVTQTPRYLIKTRGQQVTLSCSPISGHRSVSWYQQTPGQGLQFLFEYFSETQRNKGNFPGRFSGRQFSNSRSEMNVSTLELGDSALYLCASSRGRRREKLFFGSGTQLSVL.

V is TRBV29-1 and J is TRBJ2-7; perhaps TRBD1 as D (6 bases). Trimming stripped 5 bases from V and 2 bases from J, with 16 bases between. This CDR3 is built from 14 residues. In germline, CDR1 is SQVTM, CDR2 ANQGSEA. The CDR3 DNA is TGCAGCGTTTATTCTGAGGGGGTGGCCTACGAGCAGTACTTC. Residues: CSVYSEGVAYEQYF.

The J gene is TRBJ1-1, the V gene TRBV6-1; maybe TRBD1 (5 bases). V was trimmed by 8 bases and J by 6 bases, leaving 19 bases between them. Germline V lookup: CDR1 MNHNS, CDR2 SASEGT. CDR3 length: 14 amino acids. This CDR3 is CASGHREEVAEAFF. The CDR3 DNA reads as TGTGCCAGCGGACACCGGGAGGAAGTGGCTGAAGCTTTCTTT.

This clonotype appeared a few times. The gene calls are TRBV20-1 and TRBJ1-6, with a weak D call TRBD1 (6 bases). Germline V gene data show CDR1 as DFQATT and CDR2 as SNEGSKA (reference sequence). The CDR3 is made up of 14 amino acids. V was clipped by 3 bases and J by 3 bases, with 9 bases between them. The CDR3 region has the DNA TGCAGTGCTAGGTTGGACAGCTATAATTCACCCCTCCACTTT. This encodes CSARLDSYNSPLHF.

The chain uses TRBV7-2 and TRBJ2-3, with D unresolved. From germline, CDR1 is SGHTA and CDR2 FQGNSA. The V end was cut by 5 bases, the J end by 2 bases, with 14 bases between. There are 15 residues in the CDR3. The CDR3 spells CASSRTGGTTDTQYF. The CDR3 region has the DNA TGTGCCAGCAGCCGGACGGGCGGCACCACAGATACGCAGTATTTT.

The rearrangement links TRBV20-1 to TRBJ2-3; the match to TRBD2 covers 9 bases. CDR1 is DFQATT, CDR2 SNEGSKA, per germline (reference sequence). This CDR3 has 15 residues. V lost 4 bases, J lost 5 bases, and 10 bases stayed unmatched. CDR3 protein: CSANPLAGSGDTQYF. As DNA, the CDR3 is TGCAGTGCTAATCCCCTAGCGGGAAGCGGAGATACGCAGTATTTT.

The chain recombines TRBV6-5 with TRBJ2-7; D call uncertain. CDR3 length: 14 amino acids. Germline V gene data show CDR1 as MNHEY and CDR2 as SVGAGI. The V end was cut by 0 bases, the J end by 5 bases, with 11 bases between. The CDR3 loop reads CASSYSLWADEQYF. The CDR3 DNA sequence: TGTGCCAGCAGTTACTCCTTATGGGCCGACGAGCAGTACTTC.

This clonotype appeared many times. The J gene is TRBJ2-1, the V gene TRBV6-5, with a tentative D call TRBD2 (6 bases). Trimming left V 4 bases short and J 5 bases short, with 12 bases between. CDR1 and CDR2 from the germline V gene are MNHEY and SVGAGI. The CDR3 extends over 14 amino acids. The CDR3 DNA sequence: TGTGCCAGCAGTTTCAGCGGGTCCAACAATGAGCAGTTCTTC. Amino acid sequence: CASSFSGSNNEQFF.

This clonotype occurred many times. CDR3 protein: CASSFGTSGGYEQYF. In DNA, the CDR3 is TGTGCCAGCAGTTTTGGCACTAGCGGGGGCTACGAGCAGTACTTC. The chain recombines TRBV12-3 or TRBV12-4 with TRBJ2-7; 11 nucleotides match TRBD2. The V and J ends lost 3 bases and 3 bases, in that order; junction bases with no gene match: 4. The CDR3 has 15 amino acids.

This chain joins TRBV6-1 and TRBJ2-7, with TRBD2 matching over 7 bases. Germline V gene data show CDR1 as MNHNS and CDR2 as SASEGT. CDR3 length: 13 amino acids. J lost 3 bases, V lost 7 bases, and 6 bases had no gene match. The CDR3, as DNA: TGTGCCAGCACGGGGACTACCGTCTACGAGCAGTACTTC. Translated: CASTGTTVYEQYF.

This clonotype was counted ten times or more. The rearrangement links TRBV20-1 to TRBJ2-5; TRBD2 matches at 10 bases. The CDR3 contains 14 residues. Germline V CDR1 and CDR2: DFQATT, SNEGSKA (reference sequence). V was clipped by 4 bases and J by 5 bases; unmatched bases: 7. This chain's CDR3 is CSAISSGRVETQYF. CDR3 DNA: TGCAGTGCTATATCTAGCGGGAGAGTGGAGACCCAGTACTTC.

This clonotype appeared a few times. V and J are TRBV24-1 and TRBJ2-2; D is unresolved. Germline assignment: CDR1 KGHDR and CDR2 SFDVKD. This CDR3 contains 11 residues. The V end was cut by 9 bases, the J end by 6 bases, with 7 bases between. CDR3 DNA: TGTGCCACCTGGGAAGCCGGGGAGCTGTTTTTT. It specifies CATWEAGELFF.

This clonotype has more than one count but fewer than ten. The rearrangement uses TRBV20-1 and TRBJ1-1; perhaps TRBD1 as D (5 bases). The CDR3 extends over 15 amino acids. Trimming stripped 3 bases from V and 5 bases from J, with 19 bases between. CDR1 DFQATT and CDR2 SNEGSKA come from the germline V gene (reference sequence). The CDR3 nucleotides read TGCAGTGCTAGGATAAGAGGGACCGCGGGAACTGAAGCTTTCTTT. This translates into CSARIRGTAGTEAFF.

As concerns this clonotype: Its ends do not fully match the called genes, so a read error is possible. The chain has TRBV10-2 and TRBJ1-1; 10 nucleotides line up with TRBD1. The CDR3 totals 15 residues. The germline CDR1 and CDR2 sequences are WSHSY and SAAADI. CDR3 in amino acids: CASSEETGGNTEASF. In nucleotides, the CDR3 is TGCGCCAGCAGTGAGGAGACAGGGGGCAACACTGAAGCTTCCTTT.